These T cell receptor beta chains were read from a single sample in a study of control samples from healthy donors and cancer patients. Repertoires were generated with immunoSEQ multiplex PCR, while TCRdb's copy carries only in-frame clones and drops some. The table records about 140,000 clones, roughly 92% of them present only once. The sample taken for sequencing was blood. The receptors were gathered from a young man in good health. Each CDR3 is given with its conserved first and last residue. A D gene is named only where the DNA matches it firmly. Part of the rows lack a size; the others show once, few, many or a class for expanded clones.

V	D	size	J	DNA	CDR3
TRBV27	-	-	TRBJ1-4	TGTGCCAGCAGAACCGGGACACCAGATATTAATGAAAAACTGTTTTTT	CASRTGTPDINEKLFF
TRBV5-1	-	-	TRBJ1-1	TGCGCCAGCAGCTTGTTAGGGGAGACTGAAGCTTTCTTT	CASSLLGETEAFF
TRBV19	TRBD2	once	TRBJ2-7	TGTGCCAGTAGCGAACTAGCGGGAAGGTACGAGCAGTACTTC	CASSELAGRYEQYF
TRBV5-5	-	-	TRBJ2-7	TGTGCCAGCAGCTTGGGGCGACACCCCTTCTCCTACGAGCAGTACTTC	CASSLGRHPFSYEQYF
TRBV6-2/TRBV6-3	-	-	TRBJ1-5	TGTGCCAGCAGTTACCTGGGGTTTCGGCAGCCCCAGCATTTT	CASSYLGFRQPQHF
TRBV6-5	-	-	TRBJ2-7	TGTGCCAGCAGTTACTCGGCAGTTGGCCCCTACGAGCAGTACTTC	CASSYSAVGPYEQYF
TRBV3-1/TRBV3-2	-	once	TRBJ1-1	TGTGCCAGCAGCCAACGCCAGGGGTACACTGAAGCTTTCTTT	CASSQRQGYTEAFF
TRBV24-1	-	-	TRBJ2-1	TGTGCCACCAGTGGAAAAAAAGACCGCGATGAGCAGTTCTTC	CATSGKKDRDEQFF
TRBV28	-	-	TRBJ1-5	TGTGCCAGCGATGGCGGTAGGGGGTGGTATCAGCCCCAGCATTTT	CASDGGRGWYQPQHF
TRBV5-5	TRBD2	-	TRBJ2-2	TGTGCCAGCAGCTACCTAGCGGGCAGGAACACCGGGGAGCTGTTTTTT	CASSYLAGRNTGELFF
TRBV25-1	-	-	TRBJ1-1	TGTGCCAGCAGTGGGAACACTGAAGCTTTCTTT	CASSGNTEAFF
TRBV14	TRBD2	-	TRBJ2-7	TGTGCCAGCAGCCAGGGACTAAGAAACTACGAGCAGTACTTC	CASSQGLRNYEQYF
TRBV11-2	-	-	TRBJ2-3	TGTGCCAGCAGCCGGGACACAGATACGCAGTATTTT	CASSRDTDTQYF
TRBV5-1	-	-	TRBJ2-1	TGCGCCAGCAGCTTGGGAGAGCAGCCCAACTCCTACAATGAGCAGTTCTTC	CASSLGEQPNSYNEQFF
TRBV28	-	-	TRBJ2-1	TGTGCCAGCAGTTTAATAGGACCGTCCTACAATGAGCAGTTCTTC	CASSLIGPSYNEQFF
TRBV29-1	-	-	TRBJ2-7	TGCAGCGTTGGGCCGAACTCTCTGTACGAGCAGTACTTC	CSVGPNSLYEQYF
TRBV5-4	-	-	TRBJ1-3	TGTGCCAGCAGCCCGTTCGGGTCAAACACCATATATTTT	CASSPFGSNTIYF
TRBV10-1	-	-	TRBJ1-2	TGCGCCAGCAGTGAAAACAGGGTCTATGGCTACACCTTC	CASSENRVYGYTF
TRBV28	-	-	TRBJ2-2	TGTGCCAGCAGTTTGATAGCAGATACGAACACCGGGGAGCTGTTTTTT	CASSLIADTNTGELFF
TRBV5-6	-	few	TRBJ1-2	TGTGCCAGCAGCTACCCGACAGGTACAGGCTACACCTTC	CASSYPTGTGYTF
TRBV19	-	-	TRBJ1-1	TGTGCCAGTAGCTTAAACCCGGGCACTGAAGCTTTCTTT	CASSLNPGTEAFF
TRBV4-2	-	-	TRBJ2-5	TGTGCCAGCAGCCCCCTAGCGCACCAAGAGACCCAGTACTTC	CASSPLAHQETQYF
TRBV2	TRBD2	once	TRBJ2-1	TGTGCCAGCAGAACCGGGACTACCGGTTACAATGAGCAGTTCTTC	CASRTGTTGYNEQFF
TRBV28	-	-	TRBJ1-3	TGTGCCAGCAGTTTACCGGCTCTCTCTGGAAACACCATATATTTT	CASSLPALSGNTIYF
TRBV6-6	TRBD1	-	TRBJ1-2	TGTGCCAGCAGTGACGGACAGGGGGGTCGAGGCTACACCTTC	CASSDGQGGRGYTF
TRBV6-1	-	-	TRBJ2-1	TGTGCCAGCAGTGAATTGAGGGTCCGGGAGCAGTTCTTC	CASSELRVREQFF
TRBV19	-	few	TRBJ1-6	TGTGCCAGTAGAGGGGCGGGGATTAATTCACCCCTCCACTTT	CASRGAGINSPLHF
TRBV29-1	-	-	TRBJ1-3	TGCAGCGTTGAGTCTGGGGACGGAAACACCATATATTTT	CSVESGDGNTIYF
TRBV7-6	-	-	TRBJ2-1	TGTGCCAGCAGTAAAGGGATCGGAGGTGGTAATGAGCAGTTCTTC	CASSKGIGGGNEQFF
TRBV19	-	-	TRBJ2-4	TGTGCCAGTAGTATAGAAGAGAAAAACATTCAGTACTTC	CASSIEEKNIQYF
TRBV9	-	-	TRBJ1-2	TGTGCCAGCAGCCCTCCTTGGGGAGCCCCCTATGGCTACACCTTC	CASSPPWGAPYGYTF
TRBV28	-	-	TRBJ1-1	TGTGCCAGCAGACCAGGACCAGTAAGTTGGGCTTTCTTT	CASRPGPVSWAFF
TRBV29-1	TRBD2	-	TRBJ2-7	TGCAGCGTTGATACTAGCGGGAGTGGCCACGAGCAGTACTTC	CSVDTSGSGHEQYF
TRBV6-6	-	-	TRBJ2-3	TGTGCCAGCAGTCCGCATAAAGCGGGTATAAGCACAGATACGCAGTATTTT	CASSPHKAGISTDTQYF
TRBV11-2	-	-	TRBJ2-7	TGTGCCAGCAGCCCGGGACCCATATCCTACGAGCAGTACTTC	CASSPGPISYEQYF
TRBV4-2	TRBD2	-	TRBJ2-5	TGTGCCAGCAGCCAAGGGGAGGGGCTAGGGCCGGAGACCCAGTACTTC	CASSQGEGLGPETQYF
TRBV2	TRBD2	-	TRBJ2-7	TGTGCCAGCAGTGGTCTGCTAGCGGGAGGGCCGTACGAGCAGTACTTC	CASSGLLAGGPYEQYF
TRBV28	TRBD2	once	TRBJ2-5	TGTGCCAGCAGTTTAGGTAGCGGGGGACAAGAGACCCAGTACTTC	CASSLGSGGQETQYF
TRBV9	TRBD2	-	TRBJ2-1	TGTGCCAGCAGCCCCGCTAGCGGGAGTCCCCATGAGCAGTTCTTC	CASSPASGSPHEQFF
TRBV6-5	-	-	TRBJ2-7	TGTGCCAGCAGAGCCCCGGGACGCAACATCTACGAGCAGTACTTC	CASRAPGRNIYEQYF
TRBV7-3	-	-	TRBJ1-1	TGTGCCAGCAGCTTAAGTCCTAGCACTGAAGCTTTCTTT	CASSLSPSTEAFF
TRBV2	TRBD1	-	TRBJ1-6	TGTGCCAGCGTATACCGGGACAACAGGGGTAATTCACCCCTCCACTTT	CASVYRDNRGNSPLHF
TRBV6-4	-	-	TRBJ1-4	TGTGCCAGCAAGGGGGAGGAAAAACTGTTTTTT	CASKGEEKLFF
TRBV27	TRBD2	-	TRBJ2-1	TGTGCCAGCAGTTTATTGGCGGGAGTAGGACCGACTACCCCAAACAATGAGCAGTTCTTC	CASSLLAGVGPTTPNNEQFF
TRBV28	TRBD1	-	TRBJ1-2	TGTGCCAGCAGTGCTACTACAGGGGGCAGCTATGGCTACACCTTC	CASSATTGGSYGYTF
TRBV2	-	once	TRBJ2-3	TGTGCCAGCAGAAAACTAGCAGGACCAGATACGCAGTATTTT	CASRKLAGPDTQYF